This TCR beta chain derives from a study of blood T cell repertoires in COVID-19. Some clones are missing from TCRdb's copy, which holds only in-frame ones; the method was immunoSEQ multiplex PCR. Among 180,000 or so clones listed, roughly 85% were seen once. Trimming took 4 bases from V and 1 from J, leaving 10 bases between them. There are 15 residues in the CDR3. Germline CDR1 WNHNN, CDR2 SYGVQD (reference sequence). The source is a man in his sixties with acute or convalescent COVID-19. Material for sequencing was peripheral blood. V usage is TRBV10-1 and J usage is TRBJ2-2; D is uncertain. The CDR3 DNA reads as TGCGCCAGCAGTGCGGAACAGTTGAACACCGGGGAGCTGTTTTTT. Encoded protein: CASSAEQLNTGELFF.